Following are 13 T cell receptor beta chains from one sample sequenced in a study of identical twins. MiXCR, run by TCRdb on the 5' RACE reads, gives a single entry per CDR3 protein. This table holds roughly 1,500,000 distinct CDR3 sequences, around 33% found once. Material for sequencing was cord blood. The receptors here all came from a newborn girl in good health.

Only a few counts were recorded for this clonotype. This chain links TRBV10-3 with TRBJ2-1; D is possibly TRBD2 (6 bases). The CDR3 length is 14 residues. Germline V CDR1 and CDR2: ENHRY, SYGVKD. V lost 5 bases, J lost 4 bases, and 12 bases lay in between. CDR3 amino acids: CAISTEGLYNEQFF. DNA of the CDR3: TGTGCCATCAGTACGGAGGGGCTTTACAATGAGCAGTTCTTC.

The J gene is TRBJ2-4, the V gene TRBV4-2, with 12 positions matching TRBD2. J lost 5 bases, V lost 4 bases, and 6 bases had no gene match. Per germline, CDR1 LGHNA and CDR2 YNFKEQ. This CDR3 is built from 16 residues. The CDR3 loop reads CASSRRLAGAENIQYF. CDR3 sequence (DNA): TGTGCCAGCAGCCGCCGACTAGCGGGGGCTGAAAACATTCAGTACTTC.

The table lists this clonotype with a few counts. CDR3 sequence: CASSGSGAQHNEQFF. CDR3 DNA sequence: TGTGCCAGCAGCGGATCCGGGGCCCAGCACAATGAGCAGTTCTTC. J is TRBJ2-1 and V is TRBV7-9, with D perhaps given as TRBD1 or TRBD2 (5 bases each). The V and J ends lost 5 bases and 5 bases respectively, with 16 bases between them. The CDR3 sequence is 15 residues long. Germline assignment: CDR1 SEHNR and CDR2 FQNEAQ (reference sequence).

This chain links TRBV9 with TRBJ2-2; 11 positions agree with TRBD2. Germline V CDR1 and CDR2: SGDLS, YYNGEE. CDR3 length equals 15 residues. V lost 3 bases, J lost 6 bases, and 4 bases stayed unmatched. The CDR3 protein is CASSALAGDAGELFF. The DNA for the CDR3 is TGTGCCAGCAGCGCACTAGCGGGAGATGCCGGGGAGCTGTTTTTT.

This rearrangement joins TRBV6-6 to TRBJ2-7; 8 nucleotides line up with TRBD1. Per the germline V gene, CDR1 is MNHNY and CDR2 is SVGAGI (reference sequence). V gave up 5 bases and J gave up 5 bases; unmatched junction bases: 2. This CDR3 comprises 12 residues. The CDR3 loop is CASSQTGDEQYF. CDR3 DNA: TGTGCCAGCAGTCAGACAGGGGACGAGCAGTACTTC.

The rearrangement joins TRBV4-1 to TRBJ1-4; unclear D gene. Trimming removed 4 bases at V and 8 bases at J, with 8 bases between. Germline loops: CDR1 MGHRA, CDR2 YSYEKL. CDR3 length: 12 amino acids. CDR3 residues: CASSPIGEKLFF. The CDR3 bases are TGCGCCAGCAGCCCTATCGGGGAAAAACTGTTTTTT.

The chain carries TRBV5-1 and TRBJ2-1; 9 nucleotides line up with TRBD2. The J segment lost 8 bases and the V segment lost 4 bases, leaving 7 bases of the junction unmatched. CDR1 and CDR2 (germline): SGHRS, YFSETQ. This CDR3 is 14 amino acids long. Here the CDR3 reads CASSRSGSGDEQFF. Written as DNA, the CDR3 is TGCGCCAGCAGCCGTAGCGGGAGTGGGGATGAGCAGTTCTTC.

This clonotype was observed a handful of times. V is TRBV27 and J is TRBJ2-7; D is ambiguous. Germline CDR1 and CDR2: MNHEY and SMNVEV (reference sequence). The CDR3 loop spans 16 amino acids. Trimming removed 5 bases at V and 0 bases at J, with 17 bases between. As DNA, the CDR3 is TGTGCCAGCAGTCCCTTAGCAGGCCGAAGCTCCTACGAGCAGTACTTC. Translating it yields CASSPLAGRSSYEQYF.

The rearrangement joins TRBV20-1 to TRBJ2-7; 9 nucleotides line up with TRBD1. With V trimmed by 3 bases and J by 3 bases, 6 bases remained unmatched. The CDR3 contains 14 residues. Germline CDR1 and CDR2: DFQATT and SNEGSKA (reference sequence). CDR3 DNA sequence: TGCAGTGCTAGCGGGGACAGGGATGTCTACGAGCAGTACTTC. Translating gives CSASGDRDVYEQYF.

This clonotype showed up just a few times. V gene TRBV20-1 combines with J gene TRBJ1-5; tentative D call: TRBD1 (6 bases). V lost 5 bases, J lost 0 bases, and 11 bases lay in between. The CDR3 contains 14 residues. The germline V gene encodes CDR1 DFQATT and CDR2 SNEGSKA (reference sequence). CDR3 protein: CSAPTGSSNQPQHF. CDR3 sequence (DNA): TGCAGTGCTCCAACAGGGAGTAGCAATCAGCCCCAGCATTTT.

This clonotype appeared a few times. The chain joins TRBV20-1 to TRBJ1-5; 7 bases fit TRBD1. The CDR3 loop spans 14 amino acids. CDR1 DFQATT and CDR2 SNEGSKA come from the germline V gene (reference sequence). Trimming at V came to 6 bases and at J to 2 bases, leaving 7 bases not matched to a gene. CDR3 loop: CSAERGRGNQPQHF. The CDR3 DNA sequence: TGCAGTGCAGAAAGGGGGCGAGGCAATCAGCCCCAGCATTTT.

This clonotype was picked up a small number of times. DNA for the CDR3: TGCGCCAGCAGCCAAGATCGATGGGCTGGTGATCAGGAGACCCAGTACTTC. This gives the protein CASSQDRWAGDQETQYF. V and J are TRBV4-1 and TRBJ2-5; no reliable D call. From germline, CDR1 is MGHRA and CDR2 YSYEKL. Trimming took off 0 bases at V and 5 bases at J, with 19 bases between the two ends. CDR3 length equals 17 residues.

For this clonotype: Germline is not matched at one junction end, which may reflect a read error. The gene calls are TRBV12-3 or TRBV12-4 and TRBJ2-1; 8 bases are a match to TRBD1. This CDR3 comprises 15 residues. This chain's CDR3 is CASSLRGRIINEQLF. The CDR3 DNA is TGTGCCAGCAGTCTCAGGGGGCGCATAATCAATGAGCAGTTATTC.